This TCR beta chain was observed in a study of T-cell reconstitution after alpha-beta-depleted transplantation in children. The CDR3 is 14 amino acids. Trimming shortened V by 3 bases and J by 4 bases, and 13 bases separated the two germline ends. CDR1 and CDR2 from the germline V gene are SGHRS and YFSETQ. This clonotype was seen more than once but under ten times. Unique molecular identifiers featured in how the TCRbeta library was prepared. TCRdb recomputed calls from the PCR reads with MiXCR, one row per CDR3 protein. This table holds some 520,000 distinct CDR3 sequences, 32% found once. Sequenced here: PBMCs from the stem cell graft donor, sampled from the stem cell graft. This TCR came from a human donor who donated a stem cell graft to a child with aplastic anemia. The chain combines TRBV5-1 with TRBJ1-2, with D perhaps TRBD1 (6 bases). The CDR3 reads CASSYITGIYGYTF. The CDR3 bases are TGCGCCAGCAGCTACATTACAGGGATCTATGGCTACACCTTC.